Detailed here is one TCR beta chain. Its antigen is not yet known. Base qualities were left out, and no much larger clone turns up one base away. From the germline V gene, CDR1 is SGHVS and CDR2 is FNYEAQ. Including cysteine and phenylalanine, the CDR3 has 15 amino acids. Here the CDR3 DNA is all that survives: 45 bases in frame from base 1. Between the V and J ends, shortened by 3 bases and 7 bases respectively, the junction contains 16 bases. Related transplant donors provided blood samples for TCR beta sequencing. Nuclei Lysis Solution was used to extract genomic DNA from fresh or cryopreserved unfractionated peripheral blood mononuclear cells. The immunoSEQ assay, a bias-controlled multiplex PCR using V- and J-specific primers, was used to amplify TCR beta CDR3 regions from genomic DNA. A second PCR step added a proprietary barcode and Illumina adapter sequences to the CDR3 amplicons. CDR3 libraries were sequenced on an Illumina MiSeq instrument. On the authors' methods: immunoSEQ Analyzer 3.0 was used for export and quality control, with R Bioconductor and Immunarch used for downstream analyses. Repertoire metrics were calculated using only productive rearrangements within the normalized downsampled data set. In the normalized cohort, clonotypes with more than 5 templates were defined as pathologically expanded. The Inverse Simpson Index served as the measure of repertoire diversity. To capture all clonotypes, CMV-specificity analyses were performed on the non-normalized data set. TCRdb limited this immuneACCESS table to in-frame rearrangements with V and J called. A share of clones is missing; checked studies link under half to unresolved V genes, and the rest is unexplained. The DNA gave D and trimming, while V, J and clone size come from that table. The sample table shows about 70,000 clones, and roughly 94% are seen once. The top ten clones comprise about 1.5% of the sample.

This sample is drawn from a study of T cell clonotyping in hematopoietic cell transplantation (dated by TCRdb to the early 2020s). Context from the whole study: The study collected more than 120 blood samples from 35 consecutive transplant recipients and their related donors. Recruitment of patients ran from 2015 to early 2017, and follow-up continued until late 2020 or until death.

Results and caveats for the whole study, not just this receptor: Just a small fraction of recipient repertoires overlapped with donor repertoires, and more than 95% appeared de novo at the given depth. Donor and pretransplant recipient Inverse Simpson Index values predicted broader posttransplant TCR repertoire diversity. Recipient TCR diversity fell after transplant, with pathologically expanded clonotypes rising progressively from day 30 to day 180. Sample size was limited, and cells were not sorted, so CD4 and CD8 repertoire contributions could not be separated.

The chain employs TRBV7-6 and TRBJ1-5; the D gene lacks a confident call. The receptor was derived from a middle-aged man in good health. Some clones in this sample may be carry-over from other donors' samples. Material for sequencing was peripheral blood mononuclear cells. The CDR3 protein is CASSLTTSREQPQHF. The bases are TGTGCCAGCAGCTTGACAACATCTCGGGAGCAGCCCCAGCATTTT.